The 25 T cell receptor beta chains below all came from one sample that was sequenced in a study of blood T cell repertoires in COVID-19. TCRdb keeps only in-frame clones here, not all; method: immunoSEQ multiplex PCR. The sample consists of roughly 72,000 clones, 82% of them appearing once. Sequenced: peripheral blood. These receptors originate from a woman of 80 years or more with acute or convalescent COVID-19.

This clone was observed once. The gene calls are TRBV6-1 and TRBJ1-2, with 9 bases identical to TRBD1. The V segment lost 4 bases and the J segment 1 base; nucleotides outside the gene matches: 13. CDR3 size: 18 residues. CDR1 and CDR2 from the germline V gene are MNHNS and SASEGT. CDR3 in DNA: TGTGCCAGCAGTGCTCTGACAGGGGGTTCTTTTCTTAACTATGGCTACACCTTC. Protein: CASSALTGGSFLNYGYTF.

The chain combines TRBV28 with TRBJ1-1; 8 bases match TRBD1. CDR3 length equals 14 residues. The junction had 4 bases not matched to a gene; V was cut back by 6 bases and J by 1 base. In germline, CDR1 is MDHEN, CDR2 SYDVKM. The CDR3 region is CASRQTGENTEAFF. CDR3 nucleotides: TGTGCCAGCAGACAGACAGGGGAGAACACTGAAGCTTTCTTT.

With regard to this clone: An end of the junction does not agree with germline; a read error may underlie this. This chain joins TRBV7-3 and TRBJ1-3, with D maybe TRBD1 (6 bases). Germline lookup yields CDR1 SGHTA and CDR2 FQGTGA. The CDR3 length is 16 residues. CDR3 DNA sequence: TGTGCCAGCAGCCTAACGGGGGCCGGTTCTGGAAACACCATATATTTT. Amino acids: CASSLTGAGSGNTIYF.

The chain employs TRBV13 and TRBJ2-5; weak D call: TRBD1 (5 bases). Trimming stripped 3 bases from V and 5 bases from J, with 10 bases between. CDR3 size: 13 residues. Per germline, CDR1 PRHDT and CDR2 FYEKMQ (reference sequence). The CDR3 sequence: CASSFRVRETQYF. The CDR3, as DNA: TGTGCCAGCAGCTTCAGGGTGAGGGAGACCCAGTACTTC.

V and J are TRBV2 and TRBJ2-1; D ambiguous. CDR3 length: 14 residues. The germline V gene has CDR1 SNHLY and CDR2 FYNNEI. V was shortened by 6 bases and J by 9 bases, with 18 bases between the two germline ends. In DNA form, the CDR3 reads TGTGCCAGCAGACTTCCTCTAGAGGTTACTGAGCAGTTCTTC. It translates to CASRLPLEVTEQFF.

This chain connects TRBV4-3 to TRBJ2-7, with TRBD1 identical over 8 bases. The germline gives CDR1 LGHNA, CDR2 YSLEER. This CDR3 contains 16 residues. V was clipped by 1 base and J by 3 bases; unmatched bases: 8. For the CDR3, the DNA is TGCGCCAGCAGCCAAGGGACGGGACAGGTAAACTACGAGCAGTACTTC. As protein: CASSQGTGQVNYEQYF.

This chain uses TRBV18 with TRBJ1-4, with D possibly matching TRBD1 (6 bases). This CDR3 region has 15 residues. Per germline, CDR1 KGHSH and CDR2 LQKENI. Between the trimmed V and J ends, which lost 0 bases and 3 bases, there was a span of 8 bases. In DNA form, the CDR3 reads TGTGCCAGCTCACCACCGGGGGCAGCTAATGAAAAACTGTTTTTT. Residues: CASSPPGAANEKLFF.

The chain employs TRBV5-1 and TRBJ1-4, with D perhaps TRBD1 (5 bases). V lost 0 bases, J lost 7 bases, and 10 bases lay in between. The CDR3 runs to 14 residues. Germline assignment: CDR1 SGHRS and CDR2 YFSETQ. The DNA for the CDR3 is TGCGCCAGCAGCTTGGGGGGCTCAGGTGAAAAACTGTTTTTT. Translated, it gives CASSLGGSGEKLFF.

The rearrangement uses TRBV4-3 and TRBJ1-1; D is perhaps TRBD1 (5 bases). Germline assignment: CDR1 LGHNA and CDR2 YSLEER. This CDR3 is 14 amino acids long. Trimming stripped 3 bases from V and 3 bases from J, with 11 bases between. CDR3 sequence: CASSHPDRYTEAFF. The CDR3 nucleotides read TGCGCCAGCAGCCATCCTGACAGATACACTGAAGCTTTCTTT.

V usage is TRBV5-1 and J usage is TRBJ2-6; D unresolved. V was shortened by 2 bases and J by 0 bases, with 6 bases between the two germline ends. CDR3 length: 15 residues. The germline CDR1 and CDR2 sequences are SGHRS and YFSETQ. Here the CDR3 DNA reads TGCGCCAGCAGCTTTACAGCCTCTGGGGCCAACGTCCTGACTTTC. Residues: CASSFTASGANVLTF. The full variable domain, with the rest looked up from reference TRBV5-1 and TRBJ2-6, is KAGVTQTPRYLIKTRGQQVTLSCSPISGHRSVSWYQQTPGQGLQFLFEYFSETQRNKGNFPGRFSGRQFSNSRSEMNVSTLELGDSALYLCASSFTASGANVLTFGAGSRLTVL.

This rearrangement joins TRBV19 to TRBJ2-7, with 9 bases matching TRBD1. J lost 2 bases, V lost 7 bases, and 9 bases had no gene match. This CDR3 spans 15 amino acids. Germline loops: CDR1 LNHDA, CDR2 SQIVND (reference sequence). The CDR3 DNA reads as TGTGCCAGTAACCCCGGACAGGGGAAGACCTACGAGCAGTACTTC. It is translated as CASNPGQGKTYEQYF.

The chain links TRBV5-1 to TRBJ2-1; 10 bases align to TRBD2. Germline V gene data show CDR1 as SGHRS and CDR2 as YFSETQ. The J segment lost 6 bases and the V segment lost 0 bases, leaving 3 bases of the junction unmatched. The length of the CDR3 is 15 residues. CDR3 sequence: CASSLGTSGSNEQFF. CDR3 DNA sequence: TGCGCCAGCAGCTTGGGGACTAGCGGTTCCAATGAGCAGTTCTTC. The full variable domain, its missing parts supplied by reference TRBV5-1 and TRBJ2-1, is KAGVTQTPRYLIKTRGQQVTLSCSPISGHRSVSWYQQTPGQGLQFLFEYFSETQRNKGNFPGRFSGRQFSNSRSEMNVSTLELGDSALYLCASSLGTSGSNEQFFGPGTRLTVL.

The rearrangement uses TRBV23-1 and TRBJ2-7; 8 bases map to TRBD1. TRBV23-1 is given ORF status, its function remaining uncertain. The CDR3 is made up of 17 amino acids. J was trimmed by 2 bases and V by 2 bases; bases with no gene match: 11. CDR3 sequence reads: CASSQLPRTGTTYEQYF. In DNA form, the CDR3 reads TGCGCCAGCAGTCAACTACCAAGGACAGGGACAACCTACGAGCAGTACTTC.

Written as DNA, the CDR3 is TGTGCCAGCAGCGTAGCTAACAGGGGCACAGATACGCAGTATTTT. Translated, it gives CASSVANRGTDTQYF. The chain has TRBV9 and TRBJ2-3, with D possibly TRBD1 on 6 matching bases. This CDR3 has 15 amino acids. V shed 0 bases and J shed 1 base, with 9 bases lying between them. Germline CDR1 is SGDLS and CDR2 is YYNGEE.

The genes are TRBV19 and TRBJ2-2; possible D gene TRBD1, 6 bases. Trimming took 5 bases from V and 4 from J, leaving 20 bases between them. Germline lookup yields CDR1 LNHDA and CDR2 SQIVND (reference sequence). The CDR3 runs to 17 residues. The CDR3, as DNA: TGTGCCAGTAGTTTATCCGGGACACGAGTAGGCACCGGGGAGCTGTTTTTT. Encoded protein: CASSLSGTRVGTGELFF.

The rearrangement links TRBV6-2 or TRBV6-3 to TRBJ2-7, with D perhaps TRBD1 (6 bases). The CDR3 has 14 amino acids. V lost 4 bases to trimming and J lost 5 bases, with 15 bases between them. Germline CDR1 MNHEY, CDR2 SVGEGT. Here the CDR3 DNA reads TGTGCCAGCAGTTTAGACAGGAGGCTGGACGAGCAGTACTTC. Translated: CASSLDRRLDEQYF.

V gene TRBV4-3 combines with J gene TRBJ2-1; TRBD2 is a possible D gene (6 bases). Germline V gives CDR1 LGHNA, CDR2 YSLEER. V was shortened by 2 bases and J by 10 bases, with 12 bases between the two germline ends. This CDR3 is built from 13 residues. The CDR3 DNA is TGCGCCAGCAGCCAAAGCGGGCAGAGGGAGCAGTTCTTC. Protein product: CASSQSGQREQFF.

This clone was picked up one time. J is TRBJ1-1 and V is TRBV10-3; D unresolved. V was trimmed by 2 bases and J by 0 bases, leaving 7 bases between them. CDR1 ENHRY and CDR2 SYGVKD come from the germline V gene. CDR3 length: 14 residues. The CDR3 bases are TGTGCCATCAGTGAGCCAGAATTGAACACTGAAGCTTTCTTT. Its protein is CAISEPELNTEAFF.

The rearrangement uses TRBV5-1 and TRBJ2-7, with TRBD2 identical over 10 bases. This CDR3 is 18 amino acids long. V shed 0 bases, J shed 2 bases, and the junction held 11 bases outside the gene matches. From germline, CDR1 is SGHRS and CDR2 YFSETQ. In DNA form, the CDR3 reads TGCGCCAGCAGCTTGGTTTTCCCTAGCGGGAGCCGACCCTACGAGCAGTACTTC. Amino acids: CASSLVFPSGSRPYEQYF.

V and J are TRBV5-1 and TRBJ1-1; 11 positions match TRBD1. CDR1 is SGHRS and CDR2 is YFSETQ in the germline V gene. Trimming at V came to 0 bases and at J to 4 bases, leaving 11 bases not matched to a gene. The CDR3 consists of 18 residues. CDR3 region: CASSLGSGTGGLGTEAFF. CDR3 bases: TGCGCCAGCAGCTTGGGGTCCGGGACAGGGGGATTGGGCACTGAAGCTTTCTTT.

V gene TRBV7-9 combines with J gene TRBJ2-1; D unresolved. V lost 1 base and J 4 bases, leaving 8 bases between the germline ends. Germline V gene lookup returns CDR1 SEHNR and CDR2 FQNEAQ (reference sequence). There are 14 residues in the CDR3. Here the CDR3 reads CASSLEMAYNEQFF. CDR3 nucleotide sequence: TGTGCCAGCAGCTTAGAGATGGCTTACAATGAGCAGTTCTTC.

The chain carries TRBV28 and TRBJ2-6, with TRBD1 matching 8 bases. The germline gives CDR1 MDHEN, CDR2 SYDVKM. This CDR3 is 20 amino acids long. Trimming cost V 2 bases and J 3 bases; bases outside gene matches: 15. In DNA, the CDR3 is TGTGCCAGCAGTTTAACCCACCAGGACAGGGTAATAAGTGGGGCCAACGTCCTGACTTTC. Protein sequence: CASSLTHQDRVISGANVLTF.

V gene TRBV7-8 combines with J gene TRBJ2-1; 9 nucleotides line up with TRBD2. The CDR3 extends over 16 amino acids. Germline V lookup: CDR1 SGHVS, CDR2 FQNEAQ. J gave up 3 bases and V 5 bases, and 8 bases lay outside the gene matches. Here the CDR3 reads CASSKTTSGLYNEQFF. The CDR3 DNA reads TGTGCCAGCAGCAAAACGACTAGCGGCCTCTACAATGAGCAGTTCTTC.

The chain recombines TRBV19 with TRBJ1-2; D gene ambiguous. Between the trimmed V and J ends, which lost 7 bases and 7 bases, there was a span of 19 bases. CDR3 length: 14 amino acids. Germline V lookup: CDR1 LNHDA, CDR2 SQIVND (reference sequence). CDR3 loop: CASNRRVLEGGYTF. The CDR3 bases are TGTGCCAGTAATAGGAGGGTATTGGAGGGTGGCTACACCTTC.

CDR3 nucleotides: TGTGCCAGCAGCCAAGCCTCCCGGGACAGCCCTAACTATGGCTACACCTTC. Translated, it gives CASSQASRDSPNYGYTF. The V and J genes are TRBV3-1 (or the pseudogene TRBV3-2) and TRBJ1-2, with 7 positions matching TRBD1. Looked up from germline, CDR1 is LGHDT and CDR2 is YNNKEL (reference sequence). Trimming cost V 1 base and J 0 bases; bases outside gene matches: 8. CDR3 length equals 17 residues.